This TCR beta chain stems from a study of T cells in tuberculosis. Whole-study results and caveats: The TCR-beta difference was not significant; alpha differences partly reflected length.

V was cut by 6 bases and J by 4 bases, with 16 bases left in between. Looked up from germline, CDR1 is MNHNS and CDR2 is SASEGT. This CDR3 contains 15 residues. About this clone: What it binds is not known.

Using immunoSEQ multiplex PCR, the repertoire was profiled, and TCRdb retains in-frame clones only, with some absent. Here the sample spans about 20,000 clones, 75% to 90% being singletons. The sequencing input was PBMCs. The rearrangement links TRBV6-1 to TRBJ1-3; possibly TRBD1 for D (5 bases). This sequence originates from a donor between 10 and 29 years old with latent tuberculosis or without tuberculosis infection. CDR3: CASRFTGGSGNTIYF. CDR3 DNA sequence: TGTGCCAGCAGGTTTACGGGGGGGTCCGGAAACACCATATATTTT.